A single sample is the source of the 32 T cell receptor beta chains below, sequenced in a study of T cell repertoires in cytomegalovirus infection. TCRdb independently ran MiXCR on the reads; one entry per CDR3 protein. The sample yields around 320,000 distinct CDR3 sequences, more than 8% seen once. The sample taken for sequencing was PBMCs. These receptors all stem from a human donor in good health (CMV status not recorded). Some clones in this sample may be carry-over from other donors' samples.

The chain couples TRBV2 to TRBJ2-3, with TRBD1 matching over 8 bases. This CDR3 spans 15 amino acids. The ends lost 6 bases at V and 7 bases at J; junction bases unmatched: 12. Germline V lookup: CDR1 SNHLY, CDR2 FYNNEI. CDR3 coding DNA: TGTGCCAGCAGGATCTTGACAGGGGCCGTTAATACGCAGTATTTT. Translating it yields CASRILTGAVNTQYF.

This clonotype was counted many times. The chain combines TRBV7-2 with TRBJ1-2, with TRBD1 as a possible D gene (5 bases). The CDR3 runs 14 residues. In germline, CDR1 is SGHTA, CDR2 FQGNSA. Trimming cost V 4 bases and J 4 bases, with 13 bases left between them. The CDR3 sequence: CASSSPGRFYGYTF. The CDR3 DNA is TGTGCCAGCAGCTCCCCGGGACGCTTCTATGGCTACACCTTC.

Remarks on this clonotype: The germline gene is not matched at one end of the junction; a read error may be the cause. This sequence joins TRBV4-1 and TRBJ2-7, with D unresolved. The CDR3 covers 13 residues. Germline assignment: CDR1 MGHRA and CDR2 YSYEKL. The CDR3 is CASSQSPLNEQYF. CDR3 in DNA: TGTGCCAGCAGCCAGTCCCCTCTCAACGAGCAGTACTTC.

This clonotype has more than one count but fewer than ten. The chain employs TRBV4-3 and TRBJ2-7; 9 bases match TRBD2. The V segment lost 0 bases and the J segment 0 bases; nucleotides outside the gene matches: 6. Germline V gene data show CDR1 as LGHNA and CDR2 as YSLEER. The CDR3 runs 17 residues. As DNA, the CDR3 is TGCGCCAGCAGCCAAGACTCTAGCGGGATCAACTCCTACGAGCAGTACTTC. This sequence encodes CASSQDSSGINSYEQYF.

The chain combines TRBV6-2 or TRBV6-3 with TRBJ1-1; a weak D match, TRBD1 (5 bases). V lost 2 bases, J lost 0 bases, and 10 bases lay in between. CDR3 size: 15 residues. Germline CDR1 MNHEY, CDR2 SVGEGT. CDR3 protein: CASSYVGGVNTEAFF. In DNA, the CDR3 is TGTGCCAGCAGTTACGTCGGGGGGGTGAACACTGAAGCTTTCTTT.

This clonotype was detected many times. The rearrangement links TRBV7-2 to TRBJ2-3, with D possibly being TRBD2 (6 bases). Trimming stripped 3 bases from V and 6 bases from J, with 19 bases between. CDR3 length: 16 amino acids. Germline V gene lookup returns CDR1 SGHTA and CDR2 FQGNSA. The CDR3 reads CASSFTGPLATDTQYF. CDR3 nucleotides: TGTGCCAGCAGCTTTACCGGGCCACTAGCAACCGATACGCAGTATTTT.

As DNA, the CDR3 is TGTGCCAGCAGTTCCTCGCGACAGGGGGAGACCCAGTACTTC. It codes for CASSSSRQGETQYF. The chain joins TRBV6-2 or TRBV6-3 to TRBJ2-5, with 8 positions matching TRBD1. This CDR3 spans 14 amino acids. Germline CDR1 is MNHEY and CDR2 is SVGEGT. V lost 4 bases to trimming and J lost 5 bases; unmatched junction nucleotides: 6.

This clonotype appeared many times. The chain couples TRBV20-1 to TRBJ2-1; TRBD2 matches at 8 bases. The CDR3 spans 15 residues. Trimming at V came to 0 bases and at J to 4 bases, leaving 5 bases not matched to a gene. In germline, CDR1 is DFQATT, CDR2 SNEGSKA (reference sequence). The CDR3 reads CSARDGGLEYNEQFF. CDR3 nucleotide sequence: TGCAGTGCTAGAGATGGGGGACTAGAATACAATGAGCAGTTCTTC.

This clonotype appeared many times. The gene calls are TRBV19 and TRBJ1-5; no clear D gene. CDR3 length: 14 residues. V was cut by 7 bases and J by 0 bases, with 10 bases left in between. Germline V gene lookup returns CDR1 LNHDA and CDR2 SQIVND (reference sequence). The DNA of the CDR3 is TGTGCCAGTACGTACATCCGTAGCAATCAGCCCCAGCATTTT. This codes for CASTYIRSNQPQHF.

Many counts were recorded for this clonotype. The V gene is TRBV12-3 or TRBV12-4, the J gene TRBJ1-5; 8 bases align to TRBD1. The trim removed 5 bases at V and 2 bases at J, leaving 5 bases unmatched. This CDR3 contains 15 residues. The CDR3 sequence is CASSPGQGGNQPQHF. CDR3 in DNA: TGTGCCAGCAGTCCTGGACAGGGCGGCAATCAGCCCCAGCATTTT.

Ten or more counts support this clonotype. The V call is TRBV7-6, the J call TRBJ1-1, with a possible D match to TRBD1 (5 bases). Germline-derived CDR1 and CDR2 are SGHVS and FNYEAQ. Trimming shortened V by 0 bases and J by 0 bases, and 14 bases separated the two germline ends. The CDR3 extends over 17 amino acids. The CDR3 DNA sequence: TGTGCCAGCAGCTTAGCGTCGGGGGGTAGAATGAACACTGAAGCTTTCTTT. Protein: CASSLASGGRMNTEAFF.

This clonotype was detected a few times. This chain uses TRBV13 with TRBJ1-2, with D tentatively TRBD1 (6 bases). The CDR3 runs to 12 residues. Germline V gene sequence: CDR1 PRHDT, CDR2 FYEKMQ (reference sequence). Trimming stripped 2 bases from V and 8 bases from J, with 9 bases between. The CDR3 DNA reads TGTGCCAGCAGCTTATCAGGGGTCGGCTACACCTTC. It yields the protein CASSLSGVGYTF.

This clonotype has a handful of counts. The chain has TRBV7-3 and TRBJ2-2; D is perhaps TRBD1 (6 bases). The V end lost 5 bases, the J end lost 2 bases, and 15 bases lay between the germline ends. Germline values: CDR1 SGHTA, CDR2 FQGTGA. CDR3 length equals 16 residues. CDR3 loop: CASSQTGTLNTGELFF. The CDR3 nucleotides read TGTGCCAGCAGCCAAACCGGGACATTAAACACCGGGGAGCTGTTTTTT. The variable domain in full, completed from reference TRBV7-3 and TRBJ2-2, reads GAGVSQTPSNKVTEKGKYVELRCDPISGHTALYWYRQSLGQGPEFLIYFQGTGAADDSGLPNDRFFAVRPEGSVSTLKIQRTERGDSAVYLCASSQTGTLNTGELFFGEGSRLTVL.

This clonotype was observed many times. The chain combines TRBV28 with TRBJ2-3; 11 bases agree with TRBD2. Per germline, CDR1 MDHEN and CDR2 SYDVKM. The CDR3 extends over 15 amino acids. The trim removed 6 bases at V and 3 bases at J, leaving 5 bases unmatched. Here the CDR3 reads CASSQASGRTDTQYF. In nucleotides, the CDR3 is TGTGCCAGCAGCCAAGCTAGCGGGAGGACAGATACGCAGTATTTT.

The CDR3, as DNA: TGTGCCAGCAGCTCATACCCGGGACTAGCTTTTACAGATACGCAGTATTTT. It specifies CASSSYPGLAFTDTQYF. The J gene is TRBJ2-3, the V gene TRBV7-6; 9 positions agree with TRBD2. This CDR3 contains 17 residues. Germline CDR1 reads SGHVS; CDR2 reads FNYEAQ. V lost 4 bases, J lost 3 bases, and 11 bases stayed unmatched. Full variable domain (remainder filled in from reference TRBV7-6 and TRBJ2-3): GAGVSQSPRYKVTKRGQDVALRCDPISGHVSLYWYRQALGQGPEFLTYFNYEAQQDKSGLPNDRFSAERPEGSISTLTIQRTEQRDSAMYRCASSSYPGLAFTDTQYFGPGTRLTVL.

There are many counts of this clonotype. This sequence joins TRBV6-5 and TRBJ1-2; 9 nucleotides align to TRBD1. Germline CDR1 reads MNHEY; CDR2 reads SVGAGI. CDR3 size: 15 residues. The ends lost 2 bases at V and 7 bases at J; junction bases unmatched: 8. CDR3 region: CASSYQGQGSRGYTF. The CDR3 coding sequence is TGTGCCAGCAGTTACCAGGGACAGGGAAGTCGTGGCTACACCTTC.

This clonotype showed up many times. The chain is built from TRBV27 and TRBJ2-1; weak D call: TRBD2 (6 bases). This CDR3 is built from 15 residues. Germline loops: CDR1 MNHEY, CDR2 SMNVEV (reference sequence). Between the trimmed V and J ends, which lost 6 bases and 6 bases, there was a span of 18 bases. The CDR3 sequence is CASRLGSGPSNEQFF. The CDR3 DNA sequence: TGTGCCAGCAGATTAGGTAGCGGTCCCTCCAATGAGCAGTTCTTC.

The chain has TRBV28 and TRBJ2-7, with unresolved D. Germline CDR1 and CDR2: MDHEN and SYDVKM. The CDR3 contains 16 residues. Trimming shortened V by 3 bases and J by 0 bases, and 15 bases separated the two germline ends. In nucleotides, the CDR3 is TGTGCCAGCAGTTTTCATCTTTCGGGCAGCTCCTACGAGCAGTACTTC. Amino acids: CASSFHLSGSSYEQYF.

This clonotype was counted a few times. The chain employs TRBV6-2 or TRBV6-3 and TRBJ2-2; 10 bases fit TRBD2. Germline CDR1 MNHEY, CDR2 SVGEGT. CDR3 size: 18 residues. J lost 0 bases, V lost 5 bases, and 9 bases had no gene match. The CDR3 sequence: CASSLTTSGFANTGELFF. CDR3 nucleotide sequence: TGTGCCAGCAGTCTTACGACTAGCGGGTTCGCGAACACCGGGGAGCTGTTTTTT.

CDR3 nucleotides: TGTGCCAGCTCACCTCAGGGACTAAACACAGATACGCAGTATTTT. Its protein is CASSPQGLNTDTQYF. The rearrangement links TRBV18 to TRBJ2-3, with TRBD2 matching over 7 bases. Germline CDR1 KGHSH, CDR2 LQKENI. The CDR3 length is 15 residues. Losses at the gene ends were 3 bases for V and 2 bases for J; bases not matched to a gene: 5.

This clonotype showed up just a few times. This chain connects TRBV4-3 to TRBJ2-1; 7 bases are shared with TRBD1. The V gene end was trimmed by 3 bases and the J gene end by 4 bases; junction bases not matched to a gene: 12. The CDR3 totals 17 residues. The germline gives CDR1 LGHNA, CDR2 YSLEER. The CDR3 reads CASSHLYYRGSYNEQFF. CDR3 nucleotide sequence: TGCGCCAGCAGCCACCTCTATTACAGGGGCTCTTACAATGAGCAGTTCTTC.

This chain connects TRBV20-1 to TRBJ2-5; tentative D call: TRBD2 (7 bases). V was pared by 3 bases and J by 1 base, with 12 bases between. CDR1 and CDR2 from the germline V gene are DFQATT and SNEGSKA (reference sequence). CDR3 length: 14 residues. CDR3 sequence reads: CSASLRGPQETQYF. CDR3 sequence (DNA): TGCAGTGCTAGTCTGCGGGGGCCCCAAGAGACCCAGTACTTC.

This clonotype was recorded many times. The gene calls are TRBV7-2 and TRBJ1-3; D is perhaps TRBD1 (6 bases). CDR1 is SGHTA and CDR2 is FQGNSA in the germline V gene. The CDR3 covers 16 residues. V was clipped by 4 bases and J by 2 bases, with 15 bases between them. CDR3 sequence (DNA): TGTGCCAGCAGCTCCACAGGGAATGGGGCTGGAAACACCATATATTTT. Protein sequence: CASSSTGNGAGNTIYF.

Ten or more counts support this clonotype. The chain couples TRBV7-6 to TRBJ2-2; TRBD2 is a possible D gene (7 bases). The CDR3 is 13 residues long. Germline CDR1 is SGHVS and CDR2 is FNYEAQ. V lost 10 bases and J 5 bases, leaving 14 bases between the germline ends. In DNA, the CDR3 is TGTGCCACGAGGGGGGGGGATACCGGGGAGCTGTTTTTT. Translated: CATRGGDTGELFF.

This clonotype occurred a few times. This rearrangement joins TRBV28 to TRBJ1-5; tentatively, D is TRBD1 (5 bases). V lost 6 bases, J lost 0 bases, and 15 bases lay in between. Germline V gene sequence: CDR1 MDHEN, CDR2 SYDVKM. The CDR3 has 16 amino acids. The CDR3 sequence: CASRSGGGGSNQPQHF. CDR3 coding DNA: TGTGCCAGCAGGTCGGGGGGAGGAGGTAGCAATCAGCCCCAGCATTTT. Drawing the rest from reference TRBV28 and TRBJ1-5, the complete variable domain is DVKVTQSSRYLVKRTGEKVFLECVQDMDHENMFWYRQDPGLGLRLIYFSYDVKMKEKGDIPEGYSVSREKKERFSLILESASTNQTSMYLCASRSGGGGSNQPQHFGDGTRLSIL.

Points on this clonotype: This may arise from a read error, as a much more abundant clone is one base away. The rearrangement joins TRBV7-2 to TRBJ2-7; TRBD1 aligns across 7 bases. The CDR3 is 14 amino acids. CDR1 is SGHTA and CDR2 is FQGNSA in the germline V gene. CDR3 in DNA: TGTGCCAGCAGCTTGCTGACAGGGCCCAACGAGCAGTGCTTC. Its translation: CASSLLTGPNEQCF.

This clonotype came up a few times. This chain uses TRBV7-2 with TRBJ1-3; 7 nucleotides agree with TRBD1. CDR3 length: 17 amino acids. CDR1 is SGHTA, CDR2 FQGNSA, per germline. V dropped 5 bases and J dropped 2; count of bases not matched to a gene: 12. The CDR3 region is CASSPLGEGAAGNTIYF. The CDR3 DNA reads as TGTGCCAGCAGCCCCCTTGGGGAGGGGGCGGCTGGAAACACCATATATTTT.

The V and J genes are TRBV4-3 and TRBJ2-7, with D perhaps given as TRBD1 or TRBD2 (6 bases each). The length of the CDR3 is 15 residues. Germline V CDR1 and CDR2: LGHNA, YSLEER. V was shortened by 1 base and J by 2 bases, with 12 bases between the two germline ends. CDR3 nucleotide sequence: TGCGCCAGCAGCCAAGTGTGGGGGGCCCCCTACGAGCAGTACTTC. It specifies CASSQVWGAPYEQYF.

In this sample, this clonotype turned up a few times. The J gene is TRBJ1-6, the V gene TRBV6-2 or TRBV6-3, with a tentative D call TRBD1 (6 bases). Deletions cut 5 bases from V and 9 bases from J, with 20 bases between. CDR3 length: 16 residues. Germline V lookup: CDR1 MNHEY, CDR2 SVGEGT. The CDR3 loop is CASSQIPEQGGSPLHF. Written as DNA, the CDR3 is TGTGCCAGCAGTCAAATCCCAGAACAGGGTGGTTCACCCCTCCACTTT.

This sequence joins TRBV7-6 and TRBJ1-1; D is ambiguous. The CDR3 is 15 amino acids. Per the germline V gene, CDR1 is SGHVS and CDR2 is FNYEAQ. Trimming took 0 bases from V and 5 from J, leaving 13 bases between them. The CDR3 DNA reads TGTGCCAGCAGCTTAGCGACGGGAGGTGTGACTGAAGCTTTCTTT. Protein product: CASSLATGGVTEAFF.

This clonotype was seen more than once but under ten times. This sequence joins TRBV6-2 or TRBV6-3 and TRBJ2-7, with a possible D match to TRBD1 (5 bases). The CDR3 is 15 amino acids. V lost 2 bases to trimming and J lost 1 base, with 12 bases between them. Germline-derived CDR1 and CDR2 are MNHEY and SVGEGT. The CDR3 DNA follows: TGTGCCAGCAGTTACGCCCAGGGTGGATCCTACGAGCAGTACTTC. This codes for CASSYAQGGSYEQYF.

This clonotype has at least ten counts. The chain has TRBV28 and TRBJ2-5; 10 nucleotides align to TRBD2. V lost 5 bases, J lost 5 bases, and 11 bases stayed unmatched. Germline V gives CDR1 MDHEN, CDR2 SYDVKM. The CDR3 runs to 16 residues. The CDR3 DNA sequence: TGTGCCAGCAGTGCCTCCGTAGCGGGGGGTAGGGAGACCCAGTACTTC. Translation gives CASSASVAGGRETQYF.